This T cell receptor beta chain was recorded in a study of blood T cell repertoires in COVID-19. Overall study context: Acute and convalescent COVID-19 samples came from the United States, Italy and Spain. Sample material is recorded as cDNA or gDNA derived from T cells, B-cell-depleted T cells, or PBMCs.

In the authors' methods: Researchers report that nucleated cell counts were estimated from reference gene primer amplification. Libraries were prepared by immunoSEQ multiplex PCR; TCRdb keeps only in-frame clonotypes and omits some of them. For V, J and clone size, that table is used; D and trimming come from the DNA. The profile shows nearly 250,000 clones, approximately 86% of them singletons. This receptor was obtained from an older woman who had recovered from COVID-19. The sequenced sample consisted of peripheral blood.

As DNA, the CDR3 is TGTGCCAGCAGTTACGAATGGGGGCCCTACGAGCAGTACTTC. Translating it yields CASSYEWGPYEQYF. This sequence joins TRBV6-5 and TRBJ2-7; a possible D gene is TRBD1 (6 bases). The germline gives CDR1 MNHEY, CDR2 SVGAGI. This CDR3 comprises 14 residues. Trimming shortened V by 2 bases and J by 2 bases, and 10 bases separated the two germline ends.